This T cell receptor (beta chain) derives from a study of shared T cell receptors in the human thymus. CDR1 and CDR2 from the germline V gene are GTSNPN and SVGIG (reference sequence). The CDR3 sequence is 18 residues long. The V and J ends lost 1 base and 2 bases, in that order; junction bases with no gene match: 11. Using immunoSEQ multiplex PCR, the repertoire was profiled, and TCRdb retains in-frame clones only, with some absent. The data contain about 660,000 clones, approximately 90% of them singletons. The same sample was also used in a study of human thymus T cells.

The receptor was isolated from a boy younger than two with a congenital heart defect. The V gene is TRBV30, the J gene TRBJ2-1, with TRBD2 matching over 10 bases. Sequenced: thymocytes. DNA for the CDR3: TGTGCCTGGAGTGGGCTAGCGGGAGAGGGGGGGGCCTACAATGAGCAGTTCTTC. The encoded protein is CAWSGLAGEGGAYNEQFF.